What follows are 19 T cell receptor beta chains derived from one specimen sequenced in a study of blood T cell repertoires in COVID-19. Only in-frame clones appear in the TCRdb table, and some are missing; sequencing was by immunoSEQ multiplex PCR. This table has under 100,000 clones, over 70% appearing once. What was sequenced was peripheral blood. The receptors were gathered from a woman aged 55 to 70 with acute or convalescent COVID-19.

This rearrangement joins TRBV5-1 to TRBJ1-2; 7 bases match TRBD1. Germline V gene sequence: CDR1 SGHRS, CDR2 YFSETQ. CDR3 length equals 14 residues. With 4 bases clipped from V and 4 bases from J, the junction kept 7 bases outside the gene matches. DNA for the CDR3: TGCGCCAGCAGCCTATTGACAGGGACCTATGGCTACACCTTC. Its protein is CASSLLTGTYGYTF.

V and J are TRBV4-3 and TRBJ2-1; 8 bases are shared with TRBD2. Germline lookup yields CDR1 LGHNA and CDR2 YSLEER. Unmatched junction bases numbered 7, after V lost 2 bases and J lost 7 bases. The CDR3 contains 15 residues. CDR3: CASSQPRGGVNEQFF. In DNA form, the CDR3 reads TGCGCCAGCAGCCAACCACGGGGGGGAGTTAATGAGCAGTTCTTC.

This chain links TRBV7-2 with TRBJ1-1, with TRBD1 as a possible D gene (5 bases). Deletions cut 2 bases from V and 0 bases from J, with 7 bases between. Germline assignment: CDR1 SGHTA and CDR2 FQGNSA. This CDR3 is 14 amino acids long. CDR3 DNA: TGTGCCAGCAGCTTAAGACAGTTGAACACTGAAGCTTTCTTT. It is translated as CASSLRQLNTEAFF.

This rearrangement joins TRBV5-1 to TRBJ2-1; TRBD2 agrees at 12 bases. Looked up from germline, CDR1 is SGHRS and CDR2 is YFSETQ. The CDR3 length is 17 residues. Trimming at V came to 2 bases and at J to 8 bases, leaving 11 bases not matched to a gene. The CDR3 DNA follows: TGCGCCAGCAGCTTCCCTGTACTAGCGGGAGGCGGCGATGAGCAGTTCTTC. Residues: CASSFPVLAGGGDEQFF. Complete variable domain (other parts from reference TRBV5-1 and TRBJ2-1): KAGVTQTPRYLIKTRGQQVTLSCSPISGHRSVSWYQQTPGQGLQFLFEYFSETQRNKGNFPGRFSGRQFSNSRSEMNVSTLELGDSALYLCASSFPVLAGGGDEQFFGPGTRLTVL.

This chain connects TRBV27 to TRBJ2-1, with D hard to call. V lost 6 bases to trimming and J lost 1 base, with 13 bases between them. The CDR3 is 15 amino acids. The germline gives CDR1 MNHEY, CDR2 SMNVEV (reference sequence). For the CDR3, the DNA is TGTGCCAGCAGGACTCAGCGAGAATCCTACAATGAGCAGTTCTTC. Its protein product is CASRTQRESYNEQFF.

V is TRBV6-4 and J is TRBJ2-1; TRBD2 is a possible D gene (5 bases). Germline CDR1 is MRHNA and CDR2 is SNTAGT. Trimming pared 0 bases from V and 2 bases from J, leaving 14 bases between. The CDR3 totals 17 residues. The CDR3 sequence is CASSDSRVVRAYNEQFF. CDR3 DNA sequence: TGTGCCAGCAGTGACTCGAGGGTGGTAAGGGCCTACAATGAGCAGTTCTTC.

The sample holds a few counts of this clone. The chain combines TRBV5-1 with TRBJ2-7; 7 bases map to TRBD1. The J segment lost 5 bases and the V segment lost 0 bases, leaving 11 bases of the junction unmatched. Germline values: CDR1 SGHRS, CDR2 YFSETQ. This CDR3 spans 16 amino acids. This CDR3 reads CASSLEPLTGLDEQYF. The CDR3 coding sequence is TGCGCCAGCAGCTTGGAACCCCTGACAGGGTTGGACGAGCAGTACTTC. Supplemented by reference TRBV5-1 and TRBJ2-7, the full variable domain reads KAGVTQTPRYLIKTRGQQVTLSCSPISGHRSVSWYQQTPGQGLQFLFEYFSETQRNKGNFPGRFSGRQFSNSRSEMNVSTLELGDSALYLCASSLEPLTGLDEQYFGPGTRLTVT.

The genes are TRBV7-6 and TRBJ1-1; no firm D call. Trimming took off 2 bases at V and 4 bases at J, with 11 bases between the two ends. From germline, CDR1 is SGHVS and CDR2 FNYEAQ. This CDR3 is 14 amino acids long. CDR3 nucleotides: TGTGCCAGCAGCTTAATTGAGGGTGGCACTGAAGCTTTCTTT. It encodes CASSLIEGGTEAFF.

The rearrangement joins TRBV6-5 to TRBJ1-5, with D tentatively TRBD1 (5 bases). The CDR3 covers 16 residues. Trimming took off 3 bases at V and 0 bases at J, with 12 bases between the two ends. Germline V CDR1 and CDR2: MNHEY, SVGAGI. CDR3 sequence reads: CASSYGGVDSNQPQHF. The CDR3 DNA reads TGTGCCAGCAGTTATGGAGGGGTGGATAGCAATCAGCCCCAGCATTTT.

The V call is TRBV5-1, the J call TRBJ2-7, with D maybe TRBD1 (6 bases). Trimming left V 4 bases short and J 3 bases short, with 17 bases between. The CDR3 runs 15 residues. Germline assignment: CDR1 SGHRS and CDR2 YFSETQ. This CDR3 is CASSRGHQVIYEQYF. CDR3 DNA sequence: TGCGCCAGCAGCCGGGGACACCAGGTTATCTACGAGCAGTACTTC.

This chain links TRBV5-5 with TRBJ1-6, with no clear D. This CDR3 is built from 12 residues. The V gene's germline CDR1 is SGHKS and CDR2 YYEKEE (reference sequence). Trimming cost V 4 bases and J 7 bases, with 6 bases left between them. CDR3 amino acids: CASSQMNSPLHF. DNA for the CDR3: TGTGCCAGCAGCCAAATGAATTCACCCCTCCACTTT.

The V call is TRBV13, the J call TRBJ2-2; D might be TRBD2 (7 bases). The germline V gene has CDR1 PRHDT and CDR2 FYEKMQ (reference sequence). The germline V and J ends were trimmed by 2 bases and 0 bases, with 10 bases remaining between them. The CDR3 has 16 residues. Here the CDR3 reads CASSLRGGSNTGELFF. Here the CDR3 DNA reads TGTGCCAGCAGCTTACGCGGGGGCTCGAACACCGGGGAGCTGTTTTTT.

This chain joins TRBV13 and TRBJ2-5; 8 nucleotides match TRBD2. Germline V gene sequence: CDR1 PRHDT, CDR2 FYEKMQ (reference sequence). This CDR3 is built from 14 residues. The V segment lost 5 bases and the J segment 6 bases; nucleotides outside the gene matches: 8. DNA of the CDR3: TGTGCCAGCAGCCCCCGGACTAGCAGGAAGACCCAGTACTTC. Translated: CASSPRTSRKTQYF.

The genes are TRBV7-9 and TRBJ1-3, with D perhaps matching TRBD1 (6 bases). Germline V gene sequence: CDR1 SEHNR, CDR2 FQNEAQ (reference sequence). The V and J ends lost 3 bases and 0 bases respectively, with 18 bases between them. The CDR3 has 18 amino acids. CDR3 nucleotide sequence: TGTGCCAGCAGCTTTTGGACGGTACGGGGACACTCTGGAAACACCATATATTTT. It is translated as CASSFWTVRGHSGNTIYF.

The rearrangement joins TRBV19 to TRBJ1-4, with TRBD1 identical over 9 bases. The junction had 6 bases not matched to a gene; V was cut back by 2 bases and J by 8 bases. CDR1 and CDR2 from the germline V gene are LNHDA and SQIVND (reference sequence). The CDR3 spans 15 residues. The CDR3 region has the DNA TGTGCCAGTAGTATAACGGGACAGGGCCTGGAAAAACTGTTTTTT. Its protein is CASSITGQGLEKLFF.

The genes are TRBV5-1 and TRBJ2-3, with D possibly TRBD2 on 5 matching bases. Deletions cut 4 bases from V and 3 bases from J, with 27 bases between. This CDR3 has 19 residues. In germline, CDR1 is SGHRS, CDR2 YFSETQ. In nucleotides, the CDR3 is TGCGCCAGCAGCCCCGACATACGATTCGGACTCCGACGTACAGATACGCAGTATTTT. Amino acids: CASSPDIRFGLRRTDTQYF. Combining the CDR3 with reference TRBV5-1 and TRBJ2-3 gives the whole variable domain KAGVTQTPRYLIKTRGQQVTLSCSPISGHRSVSWYQQTPGQGLQFLFEYFSETQRNKGNFPGRFSGRQFSNSRSEMNVSTLELGDSALYLCASSPDIRFGLRRTDTQYFGPGTRLTVL.

This clone has just one count. CDR3 region: CASSRYRDPDEKLFF. Here the CDR3 DNA reads TGTGCCAGCAGCCGCTACAGGGACCCCGATGAAAAACTGTTTTTT. This chain links TRBV3-1 (or the pseudogene TRBV3-2) with TRBJ1-4, with D possibly matching TRBD1 (6 bases). Per the germline V gene, CDR1 is LGHDT and CDR2 is YNNKEL (reference sequence). V was clipped by 4 bases and J by 6 bases, with 15 bases between them. This CDR3 spans 15 amino acids.

The genes are TRBV7-2 and TRBJ1-1, with D uncertain. This CDR3 region has 15 residues. Germline CDR1 SGHTA, CDR2 FQGNSA. Trimming took 5 bases from V and 1 from J, leaving 14 bases between them. DNA for the CDR3: TGTGCCAGCAGCCAAAAACGATACAGGAACACTGAAGCTTTCTTT. Amino acid sequence: CASSQKRYRNTEAFF.

The chain carries TRBV11-2 and TRBJ1-1; no firm D call. V was shortened by 7 bases and J by 0 bases, with 21 bases between the two germline ends. The CDR3 is made up of 17 amino acids. Germline CDR1 SGHAT, CDR2 FQNNGV. Here the CDR3 reads CASTFVGRSSMNTEAFF. CDR3 nucleotide sequence: TGTGCCAGCACCTTCGTTGGGAGGTCAAGTATGAACACTGAAGCTTTCTTT.